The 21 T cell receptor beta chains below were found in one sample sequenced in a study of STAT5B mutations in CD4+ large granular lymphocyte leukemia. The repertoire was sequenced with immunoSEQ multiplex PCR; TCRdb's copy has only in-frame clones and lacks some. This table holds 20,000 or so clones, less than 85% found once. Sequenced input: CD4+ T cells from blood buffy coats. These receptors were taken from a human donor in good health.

The chain's CDR3 is CASSREMGSGNTIYF. For the CDR3, the DNA is TGTGCCAGCTCACGGGAGATGGGCTCTGGAAACACCATATATTTT. The chain couples TRBV18 to TRBJ1-3; D unclear. V was pared by 4 bases and J by 0 bases, with 10 bases between. The CDR3 has 15 amino acids. Per germline, CDR1 KGHSH and CDR2 LQKENI.

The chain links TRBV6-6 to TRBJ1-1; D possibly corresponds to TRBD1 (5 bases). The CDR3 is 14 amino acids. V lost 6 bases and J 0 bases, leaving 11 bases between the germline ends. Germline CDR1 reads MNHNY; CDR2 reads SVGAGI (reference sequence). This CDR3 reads CASRRDGLNTEAFF. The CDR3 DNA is TGTGCCAGCAGGCGGGACGGCCTGAACACTGAAGCTTTCTTT.

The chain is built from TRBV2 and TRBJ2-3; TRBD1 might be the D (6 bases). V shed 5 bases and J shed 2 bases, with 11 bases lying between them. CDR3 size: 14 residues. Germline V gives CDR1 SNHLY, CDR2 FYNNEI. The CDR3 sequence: CASSPQGYTDTQYF. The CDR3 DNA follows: TGTGCCAGCAGTCCACAGGGTTACACAGATACGCAGTATTTT.

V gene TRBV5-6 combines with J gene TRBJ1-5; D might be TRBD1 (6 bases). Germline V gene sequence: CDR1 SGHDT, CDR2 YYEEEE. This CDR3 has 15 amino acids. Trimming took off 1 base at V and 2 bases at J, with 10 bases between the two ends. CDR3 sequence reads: CASSLQSGGNQPQHF. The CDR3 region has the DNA TGTGCCAGCAGCTTGCAGTCAGGGGGCAATCAGCCCCAGCATTTT.

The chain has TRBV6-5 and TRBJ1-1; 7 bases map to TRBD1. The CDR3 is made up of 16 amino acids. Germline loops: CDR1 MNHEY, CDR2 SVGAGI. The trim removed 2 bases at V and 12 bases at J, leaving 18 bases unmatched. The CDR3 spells CASSYALNTGEGWTFF. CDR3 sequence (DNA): TGTGCCAGCAGTTACGCTTTAAATACAGGGGAAGGTTGGACTTTCTTT.

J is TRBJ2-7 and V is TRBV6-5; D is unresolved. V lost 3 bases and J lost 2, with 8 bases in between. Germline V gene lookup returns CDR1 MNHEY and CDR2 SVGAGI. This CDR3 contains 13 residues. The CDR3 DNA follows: TGTGCCAGCAGTTATAGGCTAGCCTACGAGCAGTACTTC. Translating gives CASSYRLAYEQYF.

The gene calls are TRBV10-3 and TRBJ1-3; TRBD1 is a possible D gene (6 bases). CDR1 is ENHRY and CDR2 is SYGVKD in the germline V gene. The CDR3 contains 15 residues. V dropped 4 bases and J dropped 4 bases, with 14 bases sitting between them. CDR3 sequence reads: CAISGFGGAGNTIYF. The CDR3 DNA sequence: TGTGCCATCAGTGGTTTCGGGGGCGCGGGAAACACCATATATTTT.

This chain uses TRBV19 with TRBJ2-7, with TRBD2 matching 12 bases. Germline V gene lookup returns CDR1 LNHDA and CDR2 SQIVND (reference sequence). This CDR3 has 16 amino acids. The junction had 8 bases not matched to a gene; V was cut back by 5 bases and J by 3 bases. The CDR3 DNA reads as TGTGCCAGTAGTGTGGAGACTAGCGGGAGTTTCTACGAGCAGTACTTC. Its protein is CASSVETSGSFYEQYF.

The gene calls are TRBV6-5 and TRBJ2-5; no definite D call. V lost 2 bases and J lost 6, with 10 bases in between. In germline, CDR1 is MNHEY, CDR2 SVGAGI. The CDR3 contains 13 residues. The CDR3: CASSYGVGKTQYF. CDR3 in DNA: TGTGCCAGCAGTTACGGGGTAGGGAAGACCCAGTACTTC.

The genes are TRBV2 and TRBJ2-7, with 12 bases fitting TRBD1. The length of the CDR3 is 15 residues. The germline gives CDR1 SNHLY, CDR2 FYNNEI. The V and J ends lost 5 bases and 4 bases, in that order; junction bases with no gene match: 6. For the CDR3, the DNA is TGTGCCAGCAGTTCCGGGACAGGGGGCGTGTACGAGCAGTACTTC. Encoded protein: CASSSGTGGVYEQYF.

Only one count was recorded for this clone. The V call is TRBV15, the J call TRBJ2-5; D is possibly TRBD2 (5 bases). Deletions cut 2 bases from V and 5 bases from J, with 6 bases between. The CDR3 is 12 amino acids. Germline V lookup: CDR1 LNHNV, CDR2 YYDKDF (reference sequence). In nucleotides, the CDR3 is TGTGCCACCAGCAGACGGAGGGAGACCCAGTACTTC. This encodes CATSRRRETQYF. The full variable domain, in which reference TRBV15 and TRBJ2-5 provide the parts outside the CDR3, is DAMVIQNPRYQVTQFGKPVTLSCSQTLNHNVMYWYQQKSSQAPKLLFHYYDKDFNNEADTPDNFQSRRPNTSFCFLDIRSPGLGDTAMYLCATSRRRETQYFGPGTRLLVL.

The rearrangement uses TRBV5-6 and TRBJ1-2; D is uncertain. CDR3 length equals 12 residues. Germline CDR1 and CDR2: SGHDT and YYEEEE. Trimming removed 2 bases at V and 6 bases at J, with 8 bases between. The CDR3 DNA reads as TGTGCCAGCAGCTTAATGGGTCATGGCTACACCTTC. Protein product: CASSLMGHGYTF.

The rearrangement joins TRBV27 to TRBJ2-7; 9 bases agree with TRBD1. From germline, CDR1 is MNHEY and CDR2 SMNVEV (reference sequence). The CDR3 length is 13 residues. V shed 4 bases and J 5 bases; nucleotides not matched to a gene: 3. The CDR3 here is CASSWGQGNEQYF. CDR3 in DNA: TGTGCCAGCAGTTGGGGACAGGGTAACGAGCAGTACTTC.

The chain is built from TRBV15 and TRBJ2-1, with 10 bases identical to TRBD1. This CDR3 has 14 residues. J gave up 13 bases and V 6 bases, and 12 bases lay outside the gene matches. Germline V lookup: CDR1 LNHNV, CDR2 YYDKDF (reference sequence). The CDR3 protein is CATRWTGGPGVQFF. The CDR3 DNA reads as TGTGCCACCAGGTGGACAGGGGGGCCCGGTGTCCAGTTCTTC.

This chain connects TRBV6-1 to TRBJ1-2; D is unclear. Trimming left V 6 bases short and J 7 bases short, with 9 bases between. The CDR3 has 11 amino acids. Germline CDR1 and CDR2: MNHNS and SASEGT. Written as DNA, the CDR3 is TGTGCCAGCAGGGACTACAGTGGCTACACCTTC. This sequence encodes CASRDYSGYTF.

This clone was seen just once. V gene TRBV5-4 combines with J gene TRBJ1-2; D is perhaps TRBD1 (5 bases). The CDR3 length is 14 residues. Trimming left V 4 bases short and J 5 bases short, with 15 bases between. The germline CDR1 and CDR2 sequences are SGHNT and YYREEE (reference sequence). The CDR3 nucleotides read TGTGCCAGCAGCGGGGCCCCTTCGTCTTATGGCTACACCTTC. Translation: CASSGAPSSYGYTF.

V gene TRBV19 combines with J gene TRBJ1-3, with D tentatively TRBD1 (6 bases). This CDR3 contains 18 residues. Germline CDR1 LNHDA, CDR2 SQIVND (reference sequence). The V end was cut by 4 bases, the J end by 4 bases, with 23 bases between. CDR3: CASSKNRASNPGGNTIYF. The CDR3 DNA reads TGTGCCAGTAGTAAAAACAGGGCCTCTAACCCAGGAGGAAACACCATATATTTT.

CDR3 DNA sequence: TGTGCCAGCAGTTACTCACCAGGCGAAACTAATGAAAAACTGTTTTTT. It specifies CASSYSPGETNEKLFF. This chain uses TRBV6-6 with TRBJ1-4, with no clear D. The CDR3 sequence is 16 residues long. V dropped 0 bases and J dropped 1 base, with 9 bases sitting between them. The germline CDR1 and CDR2 sequences are MNHNY and SVGAGI (reference sequence).

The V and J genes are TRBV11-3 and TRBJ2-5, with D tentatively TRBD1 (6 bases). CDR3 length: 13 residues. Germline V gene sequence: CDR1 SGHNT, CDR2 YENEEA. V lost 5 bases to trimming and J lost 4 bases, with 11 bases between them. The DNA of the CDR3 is TGTGCCAGCAGCACAGGGTTAGGAGAGACCCAGTACTTC. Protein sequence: CASSTGLGETQYF.

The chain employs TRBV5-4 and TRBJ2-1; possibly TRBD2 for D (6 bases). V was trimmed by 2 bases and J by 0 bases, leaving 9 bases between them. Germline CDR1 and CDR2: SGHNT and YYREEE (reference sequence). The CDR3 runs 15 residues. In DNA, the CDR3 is TGTGCCAGCAGCTTAGGCGGGAACTCCTACAATGAGCAGTTCTTC. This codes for CASSLGGNSYNEQFF. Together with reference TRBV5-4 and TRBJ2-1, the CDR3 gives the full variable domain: ETGVTQSPTHLIKTRGQQVTLRCSSQSGHNTVSWYQQALGQGPQFIFQYYREEENGRGNFPPRFSGLQFPNYSSELNVNALELDDSALYLCASSLGGNSYNEQFFGPGTRLTVL.

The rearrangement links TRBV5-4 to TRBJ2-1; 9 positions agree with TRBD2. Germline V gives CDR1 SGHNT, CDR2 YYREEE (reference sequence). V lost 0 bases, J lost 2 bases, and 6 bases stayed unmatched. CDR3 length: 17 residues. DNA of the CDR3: TGTGCCAGCAGCTTGGCGGGCGGGAGGGCAACCTACAATGAGCAGTTCTTC. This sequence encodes CASSLAGGRATYNEQFF.